This TCR beta chain was sequenced in a study of T cell changes during pregnancy in multiple sclerosis. The J segment lost 1 base and the V segment lost 4 bases, leaving 7 bases of the junction unmatched. This CDR3 region has 17 residues. Looked up from germline, CDR1 is MNHEY and CDR2 is SMNVEV (reference sequence). Method: immunoSEQ multiplex PCR; TCRdb's copy keeps in-frame clones and lacks some. The sample records about 77,000 clones, about 88% being singletons. This sample comprised peripheral blood, obtained before pregnancy. V usage is TRBV27 and J usage is TRBJ2-3; 11 bases fit TRBD2. The source of this sequence is a female donor with multiple sclerosis, enrolled in a pregnancy study. CDR3 in DNA: TGTGCCAGCAGTTCACTCTATAGCGGGGGGGGCACAGATACGCAGTATTTT. Protein product: CASSSLYSGGGTDTQYF.